A single sample is the source of the 24 T cell receptor beta chains below, sequenced in a study of blood T cell repertoires in COVID-19. Measured with immunoSEQ multiplex PCR; TCRdb has only the in-frame clones, and not every one. The table has about 59,000 clones, 85% seen once; the top ten hold about 16%. Sequencing used peripheral blood. Every receptor here comes from a human donor in a cohort sampled during active COVID-19.

The chain employs TRBV7-2 and TRBJ1-1; a weak D match, TRBD1 (5 bases). The CDR3 contains 14 residues. V lost 4 bases and J lost 9, with 18 bases in between. Per the germline V gene, CDR1 is SGHTA and CDR2 is FQGNSA. CDR3 in amino acids: CASSSGGPPDQAFF. CDR3 sequence (DNA): TGTGCCAGCAGCTCCGGGGGTCCACCGGACCAAGCTTTCTTT.

The J gene is TRBJ2-1, the V gene TRBV6-2 or TRBV6-3; weak D call: TRBD1 (5 bases). V lost 2 bases and J lost 10, with 9 bases in between. Germline CDR1 MNHEY, CDR2 SVGEGT. This CDR3 has 12 amino acids. The CDR3 sequence is CASSYIGVEQFF. In DNA form, the CDR3 reads TGTGCCAGCAGTTACATAGGGGTCGAGCAGTTCTTC.

V and J are TRBV4-2 and TRBJ2-5, with a possible D match to TRBD2 (6 bases). Looked up from germline, CDR1 is LGHNA and CDR2 is YNFKEQ. V was shortened by 0 bases and J by 5 bases, with 13 bases between the two germline ends. The length of the CDR3 is 15 residues. CDR3 in amino acids: CASSQDQVGGETQYF. The CDR3 DNA is TGTGCCAGCAGCCAAGATCAAGTGGGGGGTGAGACCCAGTACTTC.

This clone showed up just a few times. CDR3 nucleotide sequence: TGTGCCACCAGCAGTGACAGTAGCAATCAGCCCCAGCATTTT. Its translation is CATSSDSSNQPQHF. The chain has TRBV15 and TRBJ1-5; maybe TRBD1 (5 bases). CDR1 is LNHNV and CDR2 is YYDKDF in the germline V gene (reference sequence). CDR3 length: 14 amino acids. V was trimmed by 3 bases and J by 0 bases, leaving 6 bases between them. Full variable domain (outside the CDR3, taken from reference TRBV15 and TRBJ1-5): DAMVIQNPRYQVTQFGKPVTLSCSQTLNHNVMYWYQQKSSQAPKLLFHYYDKDFNNEADTPDNFQSRRPNTSFCFLDIRSPGLGDTAMYLCATSSDSSNQPQHFGDGTRLSIL.

This chain uses TRBV21-1 with TRBJ2-5; no DNA check was done on the table's D call, TRBD2. TRBV21-1 is noted as a pseudogene. The CDR3 runs 14 residues. For the CDR3, the DNA is TGTGCCAGCAGTTCTGGGGGGTGGCAAGAGACCCAGTACTTC. Its protein product is CASSSGGWQETQYF.

This sequence joins TRBV15 and TRBJ2-1; D is uncertain. This CDR3 contains 18 residues. The germline V and J ends were trimmed by 5 bases and 1 base, with 21 bases remaining between them. Germline-derived CDR1 and CDR2 are LNHNV and YYDKDF (reference sequence). As DNA, the CDR3 is TGTGCCACCAGCGTTTATCCAGGCCCCCGCCTATCCTACAATGAGCAGTTCTTC. Translating it yields CATSVYPGPRLSYNEQFF.

This clone came up a few times. This rearrangement joins TRBV11-3 to TRBJ2-7; maybe TRBD1 (5 bases). V dropped 5 bases and J dropped 3 bases, with 14 bases sitting between them. Per the germline V gene, CDR1 is SGHNT and CDR2 is YENEEA. The CDR3 is 14 residues long. The CDR3: CASSGSRQGYEQYF. CDR3 in DNA: TGTGCCAGCAGCGGATCTAGGCAGGGCTACGAGCAGTACTTC.

The J gene is TRBJ2-2, the V gene TRBV9; TRBD1 aligns across 8 bases. The CDR3 sequence is 17 residues long. CDR1 and CDR2 (germline): SGDLS, YYNGEE. The ends lost 0 bases at V and 1 base at J; junction bases unmatched: 5. The CDR3 is CASSVASGTGNTGELFF. In nucleotides, the CDR3 is TGTGCCAGCAGCGTAGCCTCCGGGACAGGGAACACCGGGGAGCTGTTTTTT. Supplemented by reference TRBV9 and TRBJ2-2, the full variable domain reads DSGVTQTPKHLITATGQRVTLRCSPRSGDLSVYWYQQSLDQGLQFLIQYYNGEERAKGNILERFSAQQFPDLHSELNLSSLELGDSALYFCASSVASGTGNTGELFFGEGSRLTVL.

This chain links TRBV6-1 with TRBJ2-7; the match to TRBD1 covers 8 bases. The length of the CDR3 is 13 residues. J lost 12 bases, V lost 3 bases, and 10 bases had no gene match. The germline V gene has CDR1 MNHNS and CDR2 SASEGT. CDR3: CASSEGRGPPPYF. In DNA, the CDR3 is TGTGCCAGCAGTGAGGGCAGGGGGCCCCCTCCGTACTTC.

The CDR3 sequence: CASSGTSGTYEQYF. The CDR3 DNA sequence: TGTGCCAGTTCCGGGACTAGCGGAACCTACGAGCAGTACTTC. The chain is built from TRBV2 and TRBJ2-7, with 11 bases aligning to TRBD2. The CDR3 spans 14 residues. Trimming cost V 9 bases and J 2 bases; bases outside gene matches: 6. CDR1 is SNHLY and CDR2 is FYNNEI in the germline V gene.

The chain recombines TRBV6-6 with TRBJ1-2, with a possible D match to TRBD1 (6 bases). Trimming took 2 bases from V and 4 from J, leaving 14 bases between them. Germline V gene sequence: CDR1 MNHNY, CDR2 SVGAGI (reference sequence). CDR3 length: 15 residues. This CDR3 reads CASSYRGGPLYGYTF. The DNA of the CDR3 is TGTGCCAGCAGTTACCGGGGGGGCCCCCTCTATGGCTACACCTTC.

This clone was found once. V is TRBV11-1 and J is TRBJ2-1, with 9 positions matching TRBD2. Germline trimming cut 4 bases from V and 2 bases from J; bases unmatched to any gene: 6. CDR1 and CDR2 (germline): SGHAT, FQDESV (reference sequence). There are 16 residues in the CDR3. CDR3: CASSSQAGGPYNEQFF. CDR3 in DNA: TGTGCCAGCAGCTCTCAAGCGGGGGGCCCCTACAATGAGCAGTTCTTC.

This CDR3 is CASMASGAQYF. CDR3 coding DNA: TGTGCCAGCATGGCTAGCGGGGCCCAGTATTTT. The V gene is TRBV3-1 (or the pseudogene TRBV3-2), the J gene TRBJ2-3, with 9 positions matching TRBD2. This CDR3 spans 11 amino acids. The germline V gene encodes CDR1 LGHDT and CDR2 YNNKEL (reference sequence). After removal of 7 bases from V and 12 bases from J, the junction contained 5 bases not matched to a gene.

This chain uses TRBV3-1 (or the pseudogene TRBV3-2) with TRBJ1-2; 9 bases are a match to TRBD1. The CDR3 length is 15 residues. The V gene's germline CDR1 is LGHDT and CDR2 YNNKEL (reference sequence). V was pared by 0 bases and J by 4 bases, with 3 bases of the junction left unmatched. This chain's CDR3 is CASSQDQGQGYGYTF. The CDR3 nucleotides are TGTGCCAGCAGCCAAGATCAGGGACAGGGCTATGGCTACACCTTC.

V and J are TRBV7-8 and TRBJ2-1; 7 bases line up with TRBD2. The CDR3 sequence is 14 residues long. Per the germline V gene, CDR1 is SGHVS and CDR2 is FQNEAQ. Germline trimming cut 1 base from V and 3 bases from J; bases unmatched to any gene: 0. The CDR3 protein is CASSLGDYYNEQFF. The CDR3 bases are TGTGCCAGCAGCTTAGGGGACTACTACAATGAGCAGTTCTTC.

In this sample, this clone turned up once. The V call is TRBV11-3, the J call TRBJ2-3, with D maybe TRBD1 (6 bases). The CDR3 spans 17 residues. The V and J ends lost 5 bases and 2 bases respectively, with 20 bases between them. Germline V gene data show CDR1 as SGHNT and CDR2 as YENEEA. For the CDR3, the DNA is TGTGCCAGCAGCCCCGGGACATCTTCCTACCTCACAGATACGCAGTATTTT. Translation gives CASSPGTSSYLTDTQYF.

V gene TRBV7-2 combines with J gene TRBJ2-1, with 10 nucleotides matching TRBD2. CDR3 size: 16 residues. The J segment lost 7 bases and the V segment lost 5 bases, leaving 11 bases of the junction unmatched. Germline lookup yields CDR1 SGHTA and CDR2 FQGNSA. The CDR3 DNA reads as TGTGCCAGCAGCAGTAAAAGCGGGGGGGCCCAAAATGAGCAGTTCTTC. Translation gives CASSSKSGGAQNEQFF.

This clone was detected only once. The chain is built from TRBV7-6 and TRBJ1-2, with 7 nucleotides matching TRBD1. Unmatched junction bases numbered 4, after V lost 5 bases and J lost 4 bases. The CDR3 extends over 13 amino acids. The germline gives CDR1 SGHVS, CDR2 FNYEAQ. DNA of the CDR3: TGTGCCAGCAGCCCCCGGGACAGCTATGGCTACACCTTC. Amino acids: CASSPRDSYGYTF.

The V gene is TRBV4-2, the J gene TRBJ2-1, with D possibly being TRBD2 (5 bases). The V end lost 0 bases, the J end lost 4 bases, and 10 bases lay between the germline ends. Per germline, CDR1 LGHNA and CDR2 YNFKEQ. CDR3 length equals 15 residues. The CDR3 reads CASSQDPRGYNEQFF. CDR3 DNA: TGTGCCAGCAGCCAAGACCCCCGGGGTTACAATGAGCAGTTCTTC.

This chain joins TRBV28 and TRBJ2-1, with 11 bases aligning to TRBD2. Germline lookup yields CDR1 MDHEN and CDR2 SYDVKM. The CDR3 covers 16 residues. V was pared by 1 base and J by 6 bases, with 5 bases of the junction left unmatched. CDR3: CASSLLVSGGANEQFF. The CDR3 DNA follows: TGTGCCAGCAGTTTATTGGTTAGCGGGGGGGCCAATGAGCAGTTCTTC.

As to this clone: Sequence at one end of the junction differs from germline and may be a read error. The genes are TRBV6-2 or TRBV6-3 and TRBJ2-4; 7 nucleotides match TRBD2. Germline CDR1 MNHEY, CDR2 SVGEGT. The CDR3 runs 14 residues. CDR3 in amino acids: CASSYLEVGGTPEF. CDR3 nucleotide sequence: TGTGCCAGCAGTTATCTCGAGGTGGGGGGGACTCCCGAATTC.

The V call is TRBV11-3, the J call TRBJ2-7; TRBD1 is a possible D gene (5 bases). V shed 5 bases and J shed 3 bases, with 11 bases lying between them. The length of the CDR3 is 13 residues. Germline CDR1 is SGHNT and CDR2 is YENEEA. CDR3 sequence: CASSTQGFYEQYF. The CDR3 DNA reads TGTGCCAGCAGCACCCAGGGTTTCTACGAGCAGTACTTC. The complete variable domain, with remaining parts taken from reference TRBV11-3 and TRBJ2-7, reads EAGVVQSPRYKIIEKKQPVAFWCNPISGHNTLYWYLQNLGQGPELLIRYENEEAVDDSQLPKDRFSAERLKGVDSTLKIQPAELGDSAVYLCASSTQGFYEQYFGPGTRLTVT.

This chain connects TRBV25-1 to TRBJ1-1; a weak D match, TRBD1 (5 bases). Germline assignment: CDR1 MGHDK and CDR2 SYGVNS. This CDR3 region has 16 residues. Trimming shortened V by 3 bases and J by 3 bases, and 17 bases separated the two germline ends. Here the CDR3 reads CASSDPKNAGDTEAFF. As DNA, the CDR3 is TGTGCCAGCAGTGACCCAAAAAACGCGGGGGACACTGAAGCTTTCTTT.

This clone has a single count. V is TRBV5-1 and J is TRBJ2-1; D uncertain. The CDR3 spans 13 residues. The V gene lost 0 bases and the J gene lost 4 bases, with 5 bases spanning the gap. Germline CDR1 is SGHRS and CDR2 is YFSETQ. The CDR3: CASSLGDYNEQFF. CDR3 DNA sequence: TGCGCCAGCAGCTTGGGCGATTACAATGAGCAGTTCTTC.